A single sample is the source of the 25 T cell receptor beta chains below, sequenced in a study of blood T cell repertoires in COVID-19. Generated by immunoSEQ multiplex PCR, the TCRdb table keeps only in-frame clones and is missing some. The sample holds 250,000 to 300,000 clones, about 85% seen once. Material for sequencing was PBMCs or T cells enriched from blood (not recorded which). The receptors here all came from a woman between 45 and 65 years old who had been exposed to COVID-19.

The chain joins TRBV5-1 to TRBJ2-1; 10 positions agree with TRBD1. V lost 4 bases and J lost 9; bases outside the gene matches: 13. The CDR3 is 16 amino acids. The germline V gene encodes CDR1 SGHRS and CDR2 YFSETQ. CDR3 amino acids: CASSPTGTGVIREQFF. CDR3 sequence (DNA): TGCGCCAGCAGCCCAACCGGGACAGGGGTGATACGTGAGCAGTTCTTC. The whole variable domain, remainder taken from reference TRBV5-1 and TRBJ2-1, is KAGVTQTPRYLIKTRGQQVTLSCSPISGHRSVSWYQQTPGQGLQFLFEYFSETQRNKGNFPGRFSGRQFSNSRSEMNVSTLELGDSALYLCASSPTGTGVIREQFFGPGTRLTVL.

The V call is TRBV11-2, the J call TRBJ2-5; TRBD2 agrees at 7 bases. Germline trimming cut 4 bases from V and 5 bases from J; bases unmatched to any gene: 7. This CDR3 contains 14 residues. Per germline, CDR1 SGHAT and CDR2 FQNNGV. Here the CDR3 DNA reads TGTGCCAGCAGCTCCCTAGCGGTGGGGGAGACCCAGTACTTC. Translation: CASSSLAVGETQYF. Full variable domain (missing parts from reference TRBV11-2 and TRBJ2-5): EAGVAQSPRYKIIEKRQSVAFWCNPISGHATLYWYQQILGQGPKLLIQFQNNGVVDDSQLPKDRFSAERLKGVDSTLKIQPAKLEDSAVYLCASSSLAVGETQYFGPGTRLLVL.

The chain employs TRBV2 and TRBJ1-6, with TRBD1 as a possible D gene (5 bases). Trimming shortened V by 3 bases and J by 7 bases, and 10 bases separated the two germline ends. CDR3 size: 14 residues. Germline V gene lookup returns CDR1 SNHLY and CDR2 FYNNEI. The CDR3 protein is CASSDRQQNSPLHF. For the CDR3, the DNA is TGTGCCAGCAGTGATCGACAGCAAAATTCACCCCTCCACTTT.

This rearrangement joins TRBV6-6 to TRBJ2-3, with 7 bases matching TRBD2. The CDR3 covers 14 residues. With 6 bases clipped from V and 0 bases from J, the junction kept 3 bases outside the gene matches. CDR1 and CDR2 from the germline V gene are MNHNY and SVGAGI (reference sequence). Here the CDR3 reads CASRAGDSTDTQYF. The CDR3 region has the DNA TGTGCCAGCAGGGCGGGGGATAGCACAGATACGCAGTATTTT.

The gene calls are TRBV27 and TRBJ1-1; D gene unclear. The germline V and J ends were trimmed by 9 bases and 1 base, with 18 bases remaining between them. The CDR3 has 15 amino acids. Germline assignment: CDR1 MNHEY and CDR2 SMNVEV (reference sequence). This chain's CDR3 is CASSEFGQPNTEAFF. The DNA for the CDR3 is TGTGCCAGTTCTGAGTTTGGGCAGCCGAACACTGAAGCTTTCTTT.

The chain carries TRBV7-2 and TRBJ2-3; 8 bases map to TRBD2. After removal of 0 bases from V and 8 bases from J, the junction contained 13 bases not matched to a gene. This CDR3 comprises 17 residues. Germline V gene lookup returns CDR1 SGHTA and CDR2 FQGNSA. The DNA for the CDR3 is TGTGCCAGCAGCTTAGCGAGCCGGGGGGGCCTTTTTGGTACGCAGTATTTT. It encodes CASSLASRGGLFGTQYF.

This clone is a singleton in its sample. The chain joins TRBV10-3 to TRBJ1-1; no clear D gene. Germline lookup yields CDR1 ENHRY and CDR2 SYGVKD. This CDR3 is built from 13 residues. The germline V and J ends were trimmed by 10 bases and 6 bases, with 18 bases remaining between them. CDR3 sequence (DNA): TGTGCCAGCCTGGGCCTCCAAGGCGCTGAAGCTTTCTTT. It codes for CASLGLQGAEAFF.

This rearrangement joins TRBV10-1 to TRBJ2-3, with 7 bases fitting TRBD2. With 2 bases clipped from V and 7 bases from J, the junction kept 6 bases outside the gene matches. Germline V gene lookup returns CDR1 WNHNN and CDR2 SYGVQD (reference sequence). The CDR3 is 14 residues long. The CDR3 bases are TGCGCCAGCAGTGAGGGCCGCGGGAGTAATACGCAGTATTTT. Amino acids: CASSEGRGSNTQYF.

The chain combines TRBV7-2 with TRBJ1-5; D not certain. Trimming removed 1 base at V and 6 bases at J, with 7 bases between. Germline V gives CDR1 SGHTA, CDR2 FQGNSA. This CDR3 is 13 amino acids long. The CDR3: CASSLVTGQPQHF. As DNA, the CDR3 is TGTGCCAGCAGCTTAGTTACTGGTCAGCCCCAGCATTTT.

V usage is TRBV4-1 and J usage is TRBJ2-5; no reliable D call. V dropped 2 bases and J dropped 5 bases, with 12 bases sitting between them. CDR1 MGHRA and CDR2 YSYEKL come from the germline V gene. This CDR3 is 14 amino acids long. CDR3 protein: CASSQLGVGETQYF. DNA of the CDR3: TGCGCCAGCAGCCAACTAGGCGTTGGGGAGACCCAGTACTTC.

This clone was observed a single time. The V and J genes are TRBV6-5 and TRBJ2-4; 8 bases are a match to TRBD1. Germline V gene sequence: CDR1 MNHEY, CDR2 SVGAGI. The CDR3 extends over 15 amino acids. The trim removed 8 bases at V and 8 bases at J, leaving 14 bases unmatched. The CDR3 loop reads CASDRQGASEDIQYF. CDR3 sequence (DNA): TGTGCCAGCGACCGGCAGGGGGCATCTGAGGACATTCAGTACTTC.

The chain employs TRBV21-1 and TRBJ1-2; no DNA check was done on the table's D call, TRBD1. TRBV21-1 is designated a pseudogene. The CDR3 contains 16 residues. DNA of the CDR3: TGTGCCAGCAGCAAAGGAACAGGGGGTATGCCCCTTGGCTACACCTTC. Its translation: CASSKGTGGMPLGYTF.

The chain combines TRBV5-6 with TRBJ1-6, with D hard to call. The CDR3 is made up of 13 amino acids. Germline loops: CDR1 SGHDT, CDR2 YYEEEE. V was pared by 1 base and J by 7 bases, with 6 bases between. For the CDR3, the DNA is TGTGCCAGCAGCTTGACGAGGAATTCACCCCTCCACTTT. This codes for CASSLTRNSPLHF.

The rearrangement links TRBV4-1 to TRBJ2-3; 10 bases agree with TRBD2. This CDR3 is 17 amino acids long. V gave up 0 bases and J gave up 4 bases; unmatched junction bases: 7. CDR1 MGHRA and CDR2 YSYEKL come from the germline V gene. CDR3 in DNA: TGCGCCAGCAGCCAAGACTTTCCACTAGCGGGGCCAGATACGCAGTATTTT. This codes for CASSQDFPLAGPDTQYF.

This chain uses TRBV4-3 with TRBJ1-2, with D possibly matching TRBD1 (6 bases). CDR1 LGHNA and CDR2 YSLEER come from the germline V gene. CDR3 length equals 14 residues. V was shortened by 6 bases and J by 1 base, with 12 bases between the two germline ends. This CDR3 is CASRARGGNYGYTF. CDR3 DNA: TGCGCCAGCAGAGCGAGAGGGGGTAACTATGGCTACACCTTC.

The chain uses TRBV10-3 and TRBJ1-2; 10 nucleotides match TRBD1. In germline, CDR1 is ENHRY, CDR2 SYGVKD. The CDR3 is made up of 12 amino acids. Unmatched junction bases numbered 8, after V lost 11 bases and J lost 8 bases. The CDR3 is CASAGTGEGYTF. The DNA for the CDR3 is TGTGCCTCCGCCGGGACAGGGGAAGGCTACACCTTC.

This chain joins TRBV7-8 and TRBJ1-1; D might be TRBD1 (5 bases). Germline V gene sequence: CDR1 SGHVS, CDR2 FQNEAQ. This CDR3 contains 16 residues. V was shortened by 5 bases and J by 10 bases, with 26 bases between the two germline ends. The CDR3: CASSLFPLGEERVAFF. DNA of the CDR3: TGTGCCAGCAGCCTCTTTCCCCTGGGGGAGGAAAGGGTAGCTTTCTTT.

The genes are TRBV2 and TRBJ2-3, with D perhaps matching TRBD1 (6 bases). The CDR3 spans 14 residues. V shed 6 bases and J shed 2 bases, with 12 bases lying between them. CDR1 SNHLY and CDR2 FYNNEI come from the germline V gene. CDR3 DNA sequence: TGTGCCAGCAGGGCGGACAGCCACACAGATACGCAGTATTTT. This codes for CASRADSHTDTQYF.

CDR3 coding DNA: TGTGCCAGCAGTTTACCCAAGGGGGACACCATATATTTT. It encodes CASSLPKGDTIYF. The V gene is TRBV28, the J gene TRBJ1-3, with D tentatively TRBD1 (6 bases). Germline CDR1 and CDR2: MDHEN and SYDVKM. V was trimmed by 2 bases and J by 8 bases, leaving 10 bases between them. CDR3 length: 13 residues.

This clone came up a few times. The rearrangement links TRBV7-8 to TRBJ1-6; D remains ambiguous. The CDR3 runs to 14 residues. The germline V gene encodes CDR1 SGHVS and CDR2 FQNEAQ. V lost 3 bases, J lost 9 bases, and 12 bases lay in between. The CDR3 reads CASSLSNILSPLHF. The CDR3, as DNA: TGTGCCAGCAGCTTGTCAAATATACTTTCACCCCTCCACTTT.

This clone was seen once. The chain recombines TRBV5-1 with TRBJ1-1, with D unclear. The germline V gene has CDR1 SGHRS and CDR2 YFSETQ. The CDR3 runs to 13 residues. V was pared by 0 bases and J by 4 bases, with 7 bases between. CDR3 loop: CASSLDTVTEAFF. The CDR3 DNA reads as TGCGCCAGCAGCTTGGATACAGTCACTGAAGCTTTCTTT.

The chain links TRBV5-5 to TRBJ2-5; TRBD2 matches 12 bases. V gave up 3 bases and J gave up 4 bases; unmatched junction bases: 7. Per germline, CDR1 SGHKS and CDR2 YYEKEE (reference sequence). The length of the CDR3 is 16 residues. The chain's CDR3 is CASSSPLAGGPETQYF. CDR3 DNA: TGTGCCAGCAGCTCCCCCCTAGCGGGGGGGCCAGAGACCCAGTACTTC.

The chain carries TRBV28 and TRBJ1-3; no clear D. V shed 6 bases and J shed 5 bases, with 5 bases lying between them. The CDR3 is 11 amino acids. Germline V gene lookup returns CDR1 MDHEN and CDR2 SYDVKM. The CDR3 nucleotides read TGTGCCAGCAGCCCTCGAAACACCATATATTTT. It yields the protein CASSPRNTIYF.

The rearrangement uses TRBV19 and TRBJ1-5; D gene uncertain. V lost 3 bases to trimming and J lost 5 bases, with 8 bases between them. The CDR3 has 13 amino acids. CDR1 and CDR2 (germline): LNHDA, SQIVND (reference sequence). The CDR3 nucleotides read TGTGCCAGTAGTATGCAGGTAGATCAGCCCCAGCATTTT. As protein: CASSMQVDQPQHF. Combining the CDR3 with reference TRBV19 and TRBJ1-5 gives the whole variable domain DGGITQSPKYLFRKEGQNVTLSCEQNLNHDAMYWYRQDPGQGLRLIYYSQIVNDFQKGDIAEGYSVSREKKESFPLTVTSAQKNPTAFYLCASSMQVDQPQHFGDGTRLSIL.

The rearrangement joins TRBV10-3 to TRBJ2-3; D perhaps matches TRBD2 (6 bases). The V and J ends lost 10 bases and 1 base respectively, with 18 bases between them. Germline values: CDR1 ENHRY, CDR2 SYGVKD. The CDR3 extends over 15 amino acids. The CDR3 DNA reads TGTGCCACAGCCTCGGGACTCACGGGCACAGATACGCAGTATTTT. This encodes CATASGLTGTDTQYF.